This entry lists 20 T cell receptor beta chains sequenced from one sample in a study of blood T cells in healthy people across ages. Next came a second PCR, run for about 7 to 12 cycles, which used a sample-barcoded 5' primer along with a J-beta primer mix. MiXCR was run by TCRdb on the 5' RACE reads, yielding one entry per CDR3 protein. The sample has 950,000 to 1,200,000 distinct CDR3 sequences; roughly two fifths are singletons. Sequencing was done on a sample of blood. The receptors were gathered from a man between 18 and 35 years old in good health.

The sample holds a few counts of this clonotype. This chain uses TRBV7-8 with TRBJ1-6, with D possibly being TRBD1 (5 bases). The germline gives CDR1 SGHVS, CDR2 FQNEAQ. The CDR3 consists of 13 residues. V dropped 3 bases and J dropped 6 bases, with 6 bases sitting between them. The DNA for the CDR3 is TGTGCCAGCAGCTTCCAGGGTAATTCACCCCTCCACTTT. Translation: CASSFQGNSPLHF.

The sample holds many counts of this clonotype. V gene TRBV28 combines with J gene TRBJ1-5; D remains unclear. From germline, CDR1 is MDHEN and CDR2 SYDVKM. The CDR3 loop spans 14 amino acids. The V end lost 6 bases, the J end lost 4 bases, and 13 bases lay between the germline ends. The CDR3 reads CASRRQVFNQPQHF. In nucleotides, the CDR3 is TGTGCCAGCAGACGGCAGGTTTTTAATCAGCCCCAGCATTTT. Filled out from reference TRBV28 and TRBJ1-5, the complete variable domain reads DVKVTQSSRYLVKRTGEKVFLECVQDMDHENMFWYRQDPGLGLRLIYFSYDVKMKEKGDIPEGYSVSREKKERFSLILESASTNQTSMYLCASRRQVFNQPQHFGDGTRLSIL.

The chain joins TRBV5-1 to TRBJ1-4; weak D call: TRBD1 (6 bases). V was pared by 4 bases and J by 1 base, with 14 bases between. CDR1 is SGHRS and CDR2 is YFSETQ in the germline V gene. CDR3 length equals 16 residues. CDR3 bases: TGCGCCAGCAGCCTCGAACCCAGGGGAACTAATGAAAAACTGTTTTTT. Its protein is CASSLEPRGTNEKLFF.

The J gene is TRBJ2-1, the V gene TRBV4-3; D unclear. The V end was cut by 0 bases, the J end by 9 bases, with 12 bases between. In germline, CDR1 is LGHNA, CDR2 YSLEER. The CDR3 covers 14 residues. The CDR3 loop reads CASSQDYGIGEQFF. The CDR3 DNA is TGCGCCAGCAGCCAAGATTATGGGATAGGTGAGCAGTTCTTC.

V is TRBV7-2 and J is TRBJ2-5; 8 bases map to TRBD1. Unmatched junction bases numbered 6, after V lost 6 bases and J lost 3 bases. Per germline, CDR1 SGHTA and CDR2 FQGNSA. The CDR3 loop spans 14 amino acids. The CDR3: CASSPWTGKETQYF. The CDR3 DNA reads as TGTGCCAGCAGTCCATGGACAGGGAAAGAGACCCAGTACTTC. Complete variable domain (other parts from reference TRBV7-2 and TRBJ2-5): GAGVSQSPSNKVTEKGKDVELRCDPISGHTALYWYRQSLGQGLEFLIYFQGNSAPDKSGLPSDRFSAERTGGSVSTLTIQRTQQEDSAVYLCASSPWTGKETQYFGPGTRLLVL.

The genes are TRBV27 and TRBJ2-4; 8 bases match TRBD1. Judging by the DNA end, TRBJ2-7 fits better; the J call may be wrong. Per the germline V gene, CDR1 is MNHEY and CDR2 is SMNVEV (reference sequence). The CDR3 runs 16 residues. CDR3 region: CASSSEIGTGVYEQYF. The DNA for the CDR3 is TGTGCCAGCAGTTCCGAGATCGGGACAGGTGTCTACGAGCAGTACTTC.

The chain combines TRBV7-9 with TRBJ1-1; possibly TRBD1 for D (5 bases). The germline gives CDR1 SEHNR, CDR2 FQNEAQ (reference sequence). Trimming removed 0 bases from V and 1 base from J, with 15 bases in between. The CDR3 totals 17 residues. CDR3 sequence reads: CASSLAPPGRPNTEAFF. The CDR3 DNA sequence: TGTGCCAGCAGCTTAGCCCCACCGGGACGACCGAACACTGAAGCTTTCTTT.

In this sample, this clonotype turned up many times. Relative to the germline gene, one junction end is altered; a read error may explain this. The J gene is TRBJ2-2, the V gene TRBV5-1; D is undetermined. The CDR3 totals 12 residues. Germline V gene sequence: CDR1 SGHRS, CDR2 YFSETQ. The CDR3 DNA sequence: TGTGCCAGCAGCTTAGTTTCCGGGGAGCTGTTTTTT. Its protein is CASSLVSGELFF. Full variable domain (rest looked up from reference TRBV5-1 and TRBJ2-2): KAGVTQTPRYLIKTRGQQVTLSCSPISGHRSVSWYQQTPGQGLQFLFEYFSETQRNKGNFPGRFSGRQFSNSRSEMNVSTLELGDSALYLCASSLVSGELFFGEGSRLTVL.

The chain joins TRBV20-1 to TRBJ1-1, with 7 bases fitting TRBD1. V shed 2 bases and J 9 bases; nucleotides not matched to a gene: 9. Germline V CDR1 and CDR2: DFQATT, SNEGSKA (reference sequence). The CDR3 totals 13 residues. DNA of the CDR3: TGCAGTGCTAGAAAGGGGGCTGAGGCCCAAGCTTTCTTT. Translated, it gives CSARKGAEAQAFF.

The chain has TRBV15 and TRBJ1-1, with 8 bases aligning to TRBD1. J gave up 2 bases and V 1 base, and 6 bases lay outside the gene matches. Germline V gene lookup returns CDR1 LNHNV and CDR2 YYDKDF (reference sequence). CDR3 size: 16 residues. CDR3 in amino acids: CATSRGPGGVNTEAFF. The DNA of the CDR3 is TGTGCCACCAGCAGAGGCCCAGGGGGCGTTAACACTGAAGCTTTCTTT.

This sequence joins TRBV5-1 and TRBJ2-3, with D tentatively TRBD2 (7 bases). Trimming took 4 bases from V and 4 from J, leaving 16 bases between them. Germline V gives CDR1 SGHRS, CDR2 YFSETQ. This CDR3 region has 15 residues. The CDR3 nucleotides read TGCGCCAGCAGCGATCCGGCGGGGGCCCCAGATACGCAGTATTTT. It codes for CASSDPAGAPDTQYF.

The CDR3 DNA follows: TGCAGCATAGCGGGGTTAAGCAGTCGCTCCTACAATGAGCAGTACTTC. This gives the protein CSIAGLSSRSYNEQYF. The chain employs TRBV29-1 and TRBJ2-1, with 8 positions matching TRBD2. The J call is uncertain, as TRBJ2-7 better fits the DNA end. The CDR3 consists of 16 residues. Looked up from germline, CDR1 is SQVTM and CDR2 is ANQGSEA.

This clonotype has more than one count but fewer than ten. V gene TRBV7-3 combines with J gene TRBJ2-1; D unclear. Trimming pared 5 bases from V and 8 bases from J, leaving 13 bases between. The CDR3 covers 13 residues. Germline lookup yields CDR1 SGHTA and CDR2 FQGTGA. The CDR3 nucleotides read TGTGCCAGCAGCCCAAAGAGGACCGATGAGCAGTTCTTC. As protein: CASSPKRTDEQFF.

V is TRBV5-1 and J is TRBJ2-5; D gene uncertain. Germline V lookup: CDR1 SGHRS, CDR2 YFSETQ. The V and J ends lost 1 base and 6 bases respectively, with 22 bases between them. The CDR3 is 17 amino acids. The CDR3 is CASSLSFTGLTEKTQYF. CDR3 coding DNA: TGCGCCAGCAGCTTGTCCTTCACTGGGCTCACAGAAAAGACCCAGTACTTC.

This clonotype was counted a few times. This chain uses TRBV7-9 with TRBJ2-1; TRBD2 aligns across 9 bases. There are 15 residues in the CDR3. Germline values: CDR1 SEHNR, CDR2 FQNEAQ (reference sequence). Germline trimming cut 1 base from V and 7 bases from J; bases unmatched to any gene: 5. The CDR3 nucleotides read TGTGCCAGCAGCTTAGGACTAGCGGCGTGGAATGAGCAGTTCTTC. This translates into CASSLGLAAWNEQFF.

This clonotype was seen only a few times. This chain connects TRBV7-2 to TRBJ2-1, with 14 positions matching TRBD2. The CDR3 covers 17 residues. Per germline, CDR1 SGHTA and CDR2 FQGNSA. Germline trimming cut 0 bases from V and 7 bases from J; bases unmatched to any gene: 5. CDR3 sequence (DNA): TGTGCCAGCAGCTTAGCAGGGACTAGCGGGGGTTTAAATGAGCAGTTCTTC. Encoded protein: CASSLAGTSGGLNEQFF.

This clonotype was recorded a few times. This chain connects TRBV7-9 to TRBJ2-5; 8 bases line up with TRBD1. CDR1 SEHNR and CDR2 FQNEAQ come from the germline V gene (reference sequence). The CDR3 has 14 residues. The V and J ends lost 4 bases and 5 bases, in that order; junction bases with no gene match: 6. CDR3 DNA: TGTGCCAGCAGCTCAAGACAGGGGATGGAGACCCAGTACTTC. Amino acid sequence: CASSSRQGMETQYF.

This clonotype was detected ten times or more. The V gene is TRBV10-3, the J gene TRBJ2-3; D perhaps matches TRBD2 (5 bases). Deletions cut 2 bases from V and 0 bases from J, with 9 bases between. Germline V CDR1 and CDR2: ENHRY, SYGVKD. CDR3 length: 15 residues. The chain's CDR3 is CAISEGGSSTDTQYF. Written as DNA, the CDR3 is TGTGCCATCAGTGAGGGAGGCTCTAGCACAGATACGCAGTATTTT.

This clonotype showed up just a few times. The CDR3 DNA follows: TGTGCCAGCAGTTTATCCGCTACCCAATATGAGCAGTTCTTC. Translation: CASSLSATQYEQFF. The gene calls are TRBV27 and TRBJ2-1, with D uncertain. The CDR3 spans 14 residues. The V gene lost 0 bases and the J gene lost 8 bases, with 11 bases spanning the gap. Per the germline V gene, CDR1 is MNHEY and CDR2 is SMNVEV (reference sequence).

The J gene is TRBJ1-1, the V gene TRBV28; possible D gene TRBD1, 5 bases. The CDR3 runs 16 residues. Trimming cost V 0 bases and J 4 bases, with 15 bases left between them. In germline, CDR1 is MDHEN, CDR2 SYDVKM. CDR3 in amino acids: CASSLWGGAEATEAFF. CDR3 nucleotides: TGTGCCAGCAGTTTATGGGGAGGGGCAGAGGCCACTGAAGCTTTCTTT.